Shown below are 8 T cell receptor beta chains from a single sample sequenced in a study of T cell clonotyping in hematopoietic cell transplantation. Only in-frame clones appear in the TCRdb table, and some are missing; sequencing was by immunoSEQ multiplex PCR. The data hold nearly 9,500 clones, with about 97% observed a single time. The sample was peripheral blood mononuclear cells, taken 100 days after allogeneic stem cell transplant. The receptors derive from a male patient over 55 who had an allogeneic stem cell transplant from a related donor, so the T cells may come from the graft donor. Some clones in this sample may be carry-over from other donors' samples.

The CDR3 DNA follows: TGTGCCAGCAGTGAAGGTCAGACCTACGAGCAGTACTTC. It codes for CASSEGQTYEQYF. The chain uses TRBV6-1 and TRBJ2-7; D unclear. Germline CDR1 reads MNHNS; CDR2 reads SASEGT. This CDR3 region has 13 residues. Deletions cut 1 base from V and 2 bases from J, with 6 bases between.

The rearrangement links TRBV19 to TRBJ1-4; possibly TRBD1 for D (5 bases). Germline lookup yields CDR1 LNHDA and CDR2 SQIVND (reference sequence). The CDR3 is 14 residues long. V was shortened by 3 bases and J by 8 bases, with 13 bases between the two germline ends. In nucleotides, the CDR3 is TGTGCCAGTAGTATCGGGGGAGGACGGGAAAAACTGTTTTTT. Its protein product is CASSIGGGREKLFF.

The chain couples TRBV28 to TRBJ2-3; D gene unclear. Germline values: CDR1 MDHEN, CDR2 SYDVKM. With 2 bases removed from V and 4 bases from J, the gap between germline ends came to 13 bases. The CDR3 extends over 15 amino acids. CDR3 DNA sequence: TGTGCCAGCAGTTTAAACTGGGCGGAGCCAGATACGCAGTATTTT. This gives the protein CASSLNWAEPDTQYF.

The chain combines TRBV5-4 with TRBJ2-3; tentative D call: TRBD2 (6 bases). Trimming took off 6 bases at V and 4 bases at J, with 12 bases between the two ends. CDR1 is SGHNT and CDR2 is YYREEE in the germline V gene (reference sequence). This CDR3 spans 13 amino acids. Here the CDR3 DNA reads TGTGCCAGCACCTCCGCGGGGTCAGATACGCAGTATTTT. Translated, it gives CASTSAGSDTQYF.

The chain uses TRBV7-3 and TRBJ2-7, with D possibly TRBD1 on 5 matching bases. Germline V CDR1 and CDR2: SGHTA, FQGTGA. Trimming stripped 5 bases from V and 0 bases from J, with 11 bases between. The length of the CDR3 is 14 residues. This chain's CDR3 is CASSQGPSSYEQYF. CDR3 bases: TGTGCCAGCAGCCAGGGTCCTAGCTCCTACGAGCAGTACTTC.

The rearrangement links TRBV5-1 to TRBJ1-5, with TRBD1 as a possible D gene (5 bases). Germline V gives CDR1 SGHRS, CDR2 YFSETQ. CDR3 length: 15 amino acids. Trimming left V 4 bases short and J 7 bases short, with 18 bases between. The CDR3 sequence is CASSLGTAVGQPQHF. The CDR3 DNA reads as TGCGCCAGCAGCCTCGGGACGGCGGTCGGACAGCCCCAGCATTTT.

V gene TRBV2 combines with J gene TRBJ1-5; a possible D gene is TRBD1 (6 bases). The CDR3 runs 15 residues. V lost 3 bases and J lost 1, with 10 bases in between. Germline-derived CDR1 and CDR2 are SNHLY and FYNNEI. CDR3 residues: CASSDGGHSNQPQHF. For the CDR3, the DNA is TGTGCCAGCAGTGATGGGGGGCACAGCAATCAGCCCCAGCATTTT.

J is TRBJ2-2 and V is TRBV27; 9 bases match TRBD2. This CDR3 has 16 residues. The J segment lost 7 bases and the V segment lost 3 bases, leaving 9 bases of the junction unmatched. The germline CDR1 and CDR2 sequences are MNHEY and SMNVEV (reference sequence). CDR3 sequence: CASSLGLAGRGGELFF. The CDR3 region has the DNA TGTGCCAGCAGTTTGGGGCTAGCGGGGAGGGGCGGGGAGCTGTTTTTT.